This entry lists 21 T cell receptor beta chains sequenced from one sample in a study of shared clonotypes between healthy human individuals. Sequenced by immunoSEQ multiplex PCR; TCRdb stores in-frame clones only, minus some. The table records about 2,200,000 clones, approximately 94% of them present only once. Naive CD8 cells comprised CD45RO-negative, CCR7-positively selected cells, excluding terminally differentiated effector memory CD45RA+ cells. Sequenced material: naive CD8+ T cells from PBMCs. The receptors stem from a young man in good health. Some clones in this sample may be carry-over from other donors' samples.

The CDR3 DNA sequence: TGTGCCAGCAGCTTGGGGCTAGCGGGACCCGAACAAGAGACCCAGTACTTC. Amino acids: CASSLGLAGPEQETQYF. V usage is TRBV7-8 and J usage is TRBJ2-5, with TRBD2 matching 9 bases. Germline lookup yields CDR1 SGHVS and CDR2 FQNEAQ. After removal of 3 bases from V and 2 bases from J, the junction contained 10 bases not matched to a gene. The CDR3 loop spans 17 amino acids.

This chain connects TRBV14 to TRBJ1-2, with 7 nucleotides matching TRBD1. Germline-derived CDR1 and CDR2 are SGHDN and FVKESK. V lost 4 bases, J lost 4 bases, and 3 bases stayed unmatched. This CDR3 comprises 13 residues. CDR3 amino acids: CASSPTGTYGYTF. The CDR3 DNA sequence: TGTGCCAGCAGCCCGACAGGGACCTATGGCTACACCTTC. The whole variable domain, filled in from reference TRBV14 and TRBJ1-2, reads EAGVTQFPSHSVIEKGQTVTLRCDPISGHDNLYWYRRVMGKEIKFLLHFVKESKQDESGMPNNRFLAERTGGTYSTLKVQPAELEDSGVYFCASSPTGTYGYTFGSGTRLTVV.

The count of this clone is one. This chain connects TRBV5-8 to TRBJ1-5; D is perhaps TRBD1 (6 bases). CDR3 size: 15 residues. The V and J ends lost 4 bases and 0 bases respectively, with 11 bases between them. CDR1 is SGHTS, CDR2 YDEGEE, per germline. CDR3 nucleotide sequence: TGTGCCAGCAGCCAGACAGGATATAGCAATCAGCCCCAGCATTTT. Its protein is CASSQTGYSNQPQHF.

The chain is built from TRBV19 and TRBJ1-2, with 7 bases lining up with TRBD1. This CDR3 is 13 amino acids long. CDR1 is LNHDA and CDR2 is SQIVND in the germline V gene (reference sequence). With V trimmed by 7 bases and J by 2 bases, 4 bases remained unmatched. CDR3 nucleotides: TGTGCCAGTACCTCGGACAGGAACTATGGCTACACCTTC. Its translation is CASTSDRNYGYTF. Full variable domain (rest looked up from reference TRBV19 and TRBJ1-2): DGGITQSPKYLFRKEGQNVTLSCEQNLNHDAMYWYRQDPGQGLRLIYYSQIVNDFQKGDIAEGYSVSREKKESFPLTVTSAQKNPTAFYLCASTSDRNYGYTFGSGTRLTVV.

The chain's CDR3 is CASSQSPAGDLDTQYF. The CDR3 DNA follows: TGCGCCAGCAGCCAATCACCAGCGGGAGATCTAGATACGCAGTATTTT. The chain is built from TRBV4-1 and TRBJ2-3, with 8 bases lining up with TRBD2. Trimming at V came to 2 bases and at J to 5 bases, leaving 9 bases not matched to a gene. This CDR3 is 16 amino acids long. Germline CDR1 MGHRA, CDR2 YSYEKL.

The rearrangement links TRBV15 to TRBJ2-7, with D hard to call. Germline CDR1 and CDR2: LNHNV and YYDKDF (reference sequence). The CDR3 runs 15 residues. The V and J ends lost 1 base and 0 bases respectively, with 10 bases between them. The CDR3 reads CATSRVRQASYEQYF. In DNA form, the CDR3 reads TGTGCCACCAGCAGAGTTCGGCAGGCCTCCTACGAGCAGTACTTC.

The J gene is TRBJ1-3, the V gene TRBV7-8; tentative D call: TRBD1 (5 bases). Germline CDR1 is SGHVS and CDR2 is FQNEAQ. V was clipped by 5 bases and J by 2 bases, with 13 bases between them. This CDR3 is built from 15 residues. CDR3 sequence reads: CASSHRGTAGNTIYF. CDR3 coding DNA: TGTGCCAGCAGCCACCGGGGGACCGCTGGAAACACCATATATTTT.

This rearrangement joins TRBV6-1 to TRBJ2-3; D gene ambiguous. This CDR3 spans 13 amino acids. The germline gives CDR1 MNHNS, CDR2 SASEGT. Trimming shortened V by 6 bases and J by 5 bases, and 12 bases separated the two germline ends. The CDR3 here is CASRSWGEDTQYF. Written as DNA, the CDR3 is TGTGCCAGCAGGTCATGGGGTGAAGATACGCAGTATTTT.

This chain links TRBV10-3 with TRBJ2-5; tentative D call: TRBD1 (6 bases). CDR3 length equals 13 residues. The V end lost 5 bases, the J end lost 1 base, and 8 bases lay between the germline ends. Germline V gene lookup returns CDR1 ENHRY and CDR2 SYGVKD. In nucleotides, the CDR3 is TGTGCCATCAGTACAGGGTCCCAAGAGACCCAGTACTTC. It is translated as CAISTGSQETQYF.

This chain connects TRBV6-5 to TRBJ2-2, with D possibly matching TRBD2 (5 bases). Germline V gene data show CDR1 as MNHEY and CDR2 as SVGAGI. Trimming cost V 6 bases and J 6 bases, with 14 bases left between them. The CDR3 extends over 14 amino acids. Here the CDR3 DNA reads TGTGCCAGCAGCCTTAAGGACTCCCCCGGGGAGCTGTTTTTT. Translating it yields CASSLKDSPGELFF.

V and J are TRBV15 and TRBJ1-1, with no clear D. The germline V and J ends were trimmed by 5 bases and 8 bases, with 15 bases remaining between them. This CDR3 spans 13 amino acids. Germline CDR1 is LNHNV and CDR2 is YYDKDF (reference sequence). CDR3 sequence reads: CATSPRKGEEAFF. Here the CDR3 DNA reads TGTGCCACCAGCCCACGAAAGGGCGAGGAAGCTTTCTTT.

This chain uses TRBV7-2 with TRBJ2-3, with 9 bases aligning to TRBD2. CDR3 length equals 18 residues. The J segment lost 0 bases and the V segment lost 5 bases, leaving 12 bases of the junction unmatched. Per germline, CDR1 SGHTA and CDR2 FQGNSA. Here the CDR3 DNA reads TGTGCCAGCAGCGACCAATTAACTAGCGGGCTGAGCACAGATACGCAGTATTTT. Translation gives CASSDQLTSGLSTDTQYF.

The rearrangement links TRBV7-9 to TRBJ2-7; 7 bases match TRBD2. The CDR3 extends over 16 amino acids. Germline CDR1 and CDR2: SEHNR and FQNEAQ (reference sequence). The J segment lost 5 bases and the V segment lost 5 bases, leaving 15 bases of the junction unmatched. The CDR3 spells CASSPGWSSGLDEQYF. In DNA form, the CDR3 reads TGTGCCAGCAGCCCCGGGTGGTCTAGCGGATTGGACGAGCAGTACTTC.

In the case of this clone: Distinct nucleotide sequences in the sample also encode this CDR3. The chain recombines TRBV7-9 with TRBJ2-7; 7 bases align to TRBD2. The CDR3 contains 14 residues. V shed 5 bases, J shed 2 bases, and the junction held 6 bases outside the gene matches. CDR1 and CDR2 (germline): SEHNR, FQNEAQ (reference sequence). This CDR3 reads CASSLGLAAYEQYF. CDR3 bases: TGTGCCAGCAGCCTAGGGCTAGCGGCCTACGAGCAGTACTTC. Combining the CDR3 with reference TRBV7-9 and TRBJ2-7 gives the whole variable domain DTGVSQNPRHKITKRGQNVTFRCDPISEHNRLYWYRQTLGQGPEFLTYFQNEAQLEKSRLLSDRFSAERPKGSFSTLEIQRTEQGDSAMYLCASSLGLAAYEQYFGPGTRLTVT.

This rearrangement joins TRBV7-9 to TRBJ2-6; D is perhaps TRBD2 (7 bases). V gave up 4 bases and J gave up 7 bases, with 14 bases separating them. CDR3 length: 15 amino acids. From germline, CDR1 is SEHNR and CDR2 FQNEAQ (reference sequence). The CDR3 here is CASSSPGGFANVLTF. The CDR3 DNA follows: TGTGCCAGCAGCTCACCGGGGGGCTTTGCCAACGTCCTGACTTTC. Using reference TRBV7-9 and TRBJ2-6 for the parts outside the CDR3, the full variable domain is DTGVSQNPRHKITKRGQNVTFRCDPISEHNRLYWYRQTLGQGPEFLTYFQNEAQLEKSRLLSDRFSAERPKGSFSTLEIQRTEQGDSAMYLCASSSPGGFANVLTFGAGSRLTVL.

This chain connects TRBV6-5 to TRBJ2-1; 9 positions match TRBD2. The CDR3 is made up of 14 amino acids. The J segment lost 9 bases and the V segment lost 2 bases, leaving 5 bases of the junction unmatched. CDR1 is MNHEY and CDR2 is SVGAGI in the germline V gene. CDR3 protein: CASSYLAGRGEQFF. CDR3 in DNA: TGTGCCAGCAGTTACCTAGCGGGACGGGGTGAGCAGTTCTTC.

For this clone: Other DNA sequences in the same sample also yield this CDR3. V is TRBV19 and J is TRBJ2-7; D tentatively fits TRBD1 or TRBD2 (5 bases each). The length of the CDR3 is 12 residues. V lost 9 bases, J lost 4 bases, and 13 bases lay in between. Germline V gene data show CDR1 as LNHDA and CDR2 as SQIVND (reference sequence). CDR3 sequence: CASSPGPYEQYF. CDR3 bases: TGTGCCAGCTCCCCGGGGCCTTACGAGCAGTACTTC. Together with reference TRBV19 and TRBJ2-7, the CDR3 gives the full variable domain: DGGITQSPKYLFRKEGQNVTLSCEQNLNHDAMYWYRQDPGQGLRLIYYSQIVNDFQKGDIAEGYSVSREKKESFPLTVTSAQKNPTAFYLCASSPGPYEQYFGPGTRLTVT.

The gene calls are TRBV5-1 and TRBJ1-1; the D is unclear. V lost 0 bases and J lost 4, with 19 bases in between. The CDR3 is 17 residues long. Germline V lookup: CDR1 SGHRS, CDR2 YFSETQ. The CDR3 DNA is TGCGCCAGCAGCTTGGTATTTTGGGCCCCCCCGACCACTGAAGCTTTCTTT. Protein product: CASSLVFWAPPTTEAFF.

The chain combines TRBV10-2 with TRBJ2-1; D uncertain. CDR3 size: 12 residues. Germline V gene sequence: CDR1 WSHSY, CDR2 SAAADI. V shed 8 bases and J shed 4 bases, with 9 bases lying between them. The CDR3 spells CASSDGYNEQFF. The CDR3 DNA reads as TGCGCCAGCTCGGACGGTTACAATGAGCAGTTCTTC.

Regarding this clone: A read error may account for a junction end that differs from germline. V and J are TRBV11-1 and TRBJ2-3; 7 bases map to TRBD1. The CDR3 spans 15 residues. Germline CDR1 SGHAT, CDR2 FQDESV (reference sequence). The CDR3, as DNA: TGTGCCAGCAGTTTAGGGGGCGGTATGACGGATACGCAGTATTTT. Protein product: CASSLGGGMTDTQYF.

This chain links TRBV28 with TRBJ2-7; TRBD1 aligns across 7 bases. CDR1 and CDR2 (germline): MDHEN, SYDVKM. This CDR3 is built from 12 residues. J was trimmed by 12 bases and V by 5 bases; bases with no gene match: 10. CDR3 sequence: CASSDDRALWYF. The CDR3 DNA sequence: TGTGCCAGCAGTGACGACAGGGCCCTCTGGTACTTC.